The rows below give T cell receptor beta chains drawn from one sample of a study of cytomegalovirus exposure and HLA in healthy donors. The protocol was immunoSEQ multiplex PCR, while the TCRdb copy is restricted to in-frame clones and leaves out a portion. The table shows about 130,000 clones, with 76% occurring only once. Sequencing input: PBMCs. Receptors originate from a man in his forties in good health and CMV-seronegative. Each CDR3 is given with its conserved first and last residue. D genes are given only for firm matches. Clone size is not always given. Where it is, it says once, few, many or a class for expanded clones.

abundance,j_gene,v_gene,d_gene,CDR3aa,CDR3nt
few,TRBJ2-7,TRBV5-4,TRBD2,CASSGLAGEQYF,TGTGCCAGCAGCGGGCTAGCGGGCGAGCAGTACTTC
.,TRBJ2-5,TRBV2,.,CASSEGGLGTQYF,TGTGCCAGCAGTGAGGGTGGGCTGGGGACCCAGTACTTC
.,TRBJ2-7,TRBV6-6,TRBD1,CASSPQGQGWEQYF,TGTGCCAGCAGTCCCCAGGGACAGGGGTGGGAGCAGTACTTC
once,TRBJ2-3,TRBV11-3,.,CASSRPRSGLHTDTQYF,TGTGCCAGCAGCCGGCCTAGGTCGGGACTTCACACAGATACGCAGTATTTT
once,TRBJ2-7,TRBV27,.,CASSRQSGYEQYF,TGTGCCAGCAGTCGCCAATCAGGCTACGAGCAGTACTTC
.,TRBJ1-2,TRBV29-1,.,CSVQVSYGYTF,TGCAGCGTTCAAGTATCCTATGGCTACACCTTC
once,TRBJ2-3,TRBV1,.,CTSSRLEAATDTQYF,TGCACCAGCAGCCGGCTGGAGGCAGCCACAGATACGCAGTATTTT
.,TRBJ1-5,TRBV6-9,TRBD1,CASSYSMGQDNQPQHF,TGTGCCAGCAGTTATTCGATGGGACAGGACAATCAGCCCCAGCATTTT
.,TRBJ2-3,TRBV4-3,TRBD2,CASSRGLAADTDTQYF,TGCGCCAGCAGCCGAGGACTAGCCGCCGACACAGATACGCAGTATTTT
.,TRBJ2-7,TRBV6-5,.,CASRRAGTSSYEQYF,TGTGCCAGCAGGAGGGCGGGCACCTCTTCCTACGAGCAGTACTTC